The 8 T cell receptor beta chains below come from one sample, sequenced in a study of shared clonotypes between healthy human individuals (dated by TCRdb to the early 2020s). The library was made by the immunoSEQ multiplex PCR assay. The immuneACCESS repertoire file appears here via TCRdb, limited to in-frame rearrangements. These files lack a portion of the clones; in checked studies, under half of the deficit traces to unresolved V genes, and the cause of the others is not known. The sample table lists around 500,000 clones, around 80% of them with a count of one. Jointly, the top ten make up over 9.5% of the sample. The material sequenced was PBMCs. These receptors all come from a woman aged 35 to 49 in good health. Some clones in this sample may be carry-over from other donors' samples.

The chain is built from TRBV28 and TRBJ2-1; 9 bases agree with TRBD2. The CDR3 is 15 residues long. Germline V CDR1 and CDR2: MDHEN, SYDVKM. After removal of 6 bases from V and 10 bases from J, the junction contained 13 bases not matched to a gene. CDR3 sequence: CASSLGLAPGMEQFF. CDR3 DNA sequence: TGTGCCAGCAGCCTCGGACTAGCGCCGGGGATGGAGCAGTTCTTC.

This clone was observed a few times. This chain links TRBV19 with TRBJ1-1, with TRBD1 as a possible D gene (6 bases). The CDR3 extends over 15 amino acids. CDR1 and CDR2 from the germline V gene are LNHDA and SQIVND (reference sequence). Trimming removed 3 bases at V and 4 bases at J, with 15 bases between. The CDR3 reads CASSIPTGIGTEAFF. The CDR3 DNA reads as TGTGCCAGTAGTATTCCAACAGGGATTGGCACTGAAGCTTTCTTT.

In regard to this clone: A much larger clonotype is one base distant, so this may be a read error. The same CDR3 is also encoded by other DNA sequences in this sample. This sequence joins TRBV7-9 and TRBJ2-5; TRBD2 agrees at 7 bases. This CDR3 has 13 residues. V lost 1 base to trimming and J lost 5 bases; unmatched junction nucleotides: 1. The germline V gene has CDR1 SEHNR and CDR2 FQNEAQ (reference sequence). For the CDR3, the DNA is TGTGCCAGCAGCTTAGTGGGGGGGGAGACCCAGTACTTC. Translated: CASSLVGGETQYF.

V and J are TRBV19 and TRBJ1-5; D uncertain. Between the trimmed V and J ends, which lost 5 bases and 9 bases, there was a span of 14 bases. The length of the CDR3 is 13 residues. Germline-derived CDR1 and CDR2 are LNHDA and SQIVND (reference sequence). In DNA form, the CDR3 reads TGTGCCAGTAGTCCGGGCTCACGATTGCCCCAGCATTTT. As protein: CASSPGSRLPQHF.

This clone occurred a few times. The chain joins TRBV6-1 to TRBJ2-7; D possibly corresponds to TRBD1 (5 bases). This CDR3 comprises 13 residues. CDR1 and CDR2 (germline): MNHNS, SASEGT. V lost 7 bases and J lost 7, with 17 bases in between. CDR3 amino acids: CASITQESREQYF. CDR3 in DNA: TGTGCCAGCATTACACAGGAGTCTCGGGAGCAGTACTTC.

Written as DNA, the CDR3 is TGTGCCAGCAGCTCCCGGAGGGGAGGAGGCGGGATCGATGAGCAGTTCTTC. Translated: CASSSRRGGGGIDEQFF. The rearrangement joins TRBV9 to TRBJ2-1; possibly TRBD2 for D (6 bases). This CDR3 contains 17 residues. Germline-derived CDR1 and CDR2 are SGDLS and YYNGEE. Trimming left V 4 bases short and J 8 bases short, with 25 bases between.

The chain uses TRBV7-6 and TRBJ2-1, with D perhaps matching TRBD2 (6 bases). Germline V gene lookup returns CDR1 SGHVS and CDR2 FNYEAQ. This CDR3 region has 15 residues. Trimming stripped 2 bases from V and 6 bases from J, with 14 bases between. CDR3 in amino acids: CASSLLSGLSNEQFF. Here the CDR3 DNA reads TGTGCCAGCAGCTTACTCTCGGGACTGAGCAATGAGCAGTTCTTC.

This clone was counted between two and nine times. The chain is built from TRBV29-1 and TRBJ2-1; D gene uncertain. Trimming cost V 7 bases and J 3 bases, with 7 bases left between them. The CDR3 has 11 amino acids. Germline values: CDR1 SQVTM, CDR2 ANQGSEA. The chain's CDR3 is CSGKGYNEQFF. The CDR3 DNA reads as TGCAGCGGGAAGGGCTACAATGAGCAGTTCTTC.